This passage covers 18 T cell receptor beta chains from one sample sequenced in a study of T cell changes during pregnancy in multiple sclerosis. Generated by immunoSEQ multiplex PCR, the TCRdb table keeps only in-frame clones and is missing some. The sample comprises under 130,000 clones, approximately 89% of which are singletons, and less than 4.5% rests with the top ten. Here the sequenced sample was peripheral blood, taken after pregnancy. Receptor source: a female donor with multiple sclerosis, enrolled in a pregnancy study.

The chain recombines TRBV13 with TRBJ2-3; the match to TRBD2 covers 7 bases. Germline V gene lookup returns CDR1 PRHDT and CDR2 FYEKMQ (reference sequence). This CDR3 comprises 16 residues. After removal of 5 bases from V and 7 bases from J, the junction contained 15 bases not matched to a gene. CDR3 bases: TGTGCCAGCAGCCCGAGACTAGCCGCTGACTTCCATACGCAGTATTTT. Protein product: CASSPRLAADFHTQYF. The variable domain in full, with the rest retrieved from reference TRBV13 and TRBJ2-3, is AAGVIQSPRHLIKEKRETATLKCYPIPRHDTVYWYQQGPGQDPQFLISFYEKMQSDKGSIPDRFSAQQFSDYHSELNMSSLELGDSALYFCASSPRLAADFHTQYFGPGTRLTVL.

The chain is built from TRBV4-1 and TRBJ2-1; a weak D match, TRBD1 (6 bases). Germline CDR1 and CDR2: MGHRA and YSYEKL. V lost 5 bases and J lost 5, with 16 bases in between. The length of the CDR3 is 15 residues. CDR3 bases: TGCGCCAGCAGCTTCGGACAGCGAGCTGACAATGAGCAGTTCTTC. This encodes CASSFGQRADNEQFF.

The rearrangement uses TRBV7-6 and TRBJ2-7, with 7 bases aligning to TRBD1. Losses at the gene ends were 5 bases for V and 2 bases for J; bases not matched to a gene: 6. Germline V gene data show CDR1 as SGHVS and CDR2 as FNYEAQ. This CDR3 has 14 residues. CDR3 DNA: TGTGCCAGCAGCCTTGGTCAGGGGGCCTACGAGCAGTACTTC. As protein: CASSLGQGAYEQYF.

The V and J genes are TRBV27 and TRBJ1-2; a weak D match, TRBD1 (5 bases). The length of the CDR3 is 15 residues. The germline CDR1 and CDR2 sequences are MNHEY and SMNVEV (reference sequence). V lost 0 bases to trimming and J lost 4 bases, with 12 bases between them. CDR3 loop: CASSLSVSTAYGYTF. In nucleotides, the CDR3 is TGTGCCAGCAGTTTATCGGTCTCGACAGCCTATGGCTACACCTTC.

The chain combines TRBV7-9 with TRBJ2-7; TRBD1 aligns across 7 bases. Germline CDR1 SEHNR, CDR2 FQNEAQ (reference sequence). CDR3 length: 16 amino acids. The V gene end was trimmed by 5 bases and the J gene end by 0 bases; junction bases not matched to a gene: 10. This CDR3 is CASSSLRDRISYEQYF. DNA for the CDR3: TGTGCCAGCAGCAGTCTGAGGGACAGAATCTCCTACGAGCAGTACTTC.

V gene TRBV5-1 combines with J gene TRBJ2-7, with 7 bases fitting TRBD1. The CDR3 has 13 amino acids. The germline CDR1 and CDR2 sequences are SGHRS and YFSETQ. Trimming removed 4 bases from V and 3 bases from J; junction bases left unmatched: 4. The CDR3 region is CASSGTGVYEQYF. CDR3 sequence (DNA): TGCGCCAGCAGCGGCACAGGGGTCTACGAGCAGTACTTC.

The rearrangement links TRBV2 to TRBJ2-1, with a tentative D call TRBD2 (6 bases). The CDR3 is made up of 16 amino acids. CDR1 is SNHLY, CDR2 FYNNEI, per germline. Trimming pared 7 bases from V and 6 bases from J, leaving 22 bases between. The CDR3 spells CASTPWGRRNGNEQFF. The CDR3, as DNA: TGTGCCAGCACTCCATGGGGGAGGAGAAACGGCAATGAGCAGTTCTTC.

The chain joins TRBV9 to TRBJ2-5, with D perhaps matching TRBD2 (6 bases). The CDR3 is made up of 13 amino acids. The ends were cut back, 0 bases at V and 12 bases at J, with 15 bases in the middle. CDR1 and CDR2 from the germline V gene are SGDLS and YYNGEE. CDR3 residues: CASSVGGVTVKYF. DNA of the CDR3: TGTGCCAGCAGCGTAGGCGGGGTCACAGTAAAGTACTTC. Looking up the rest from reference TRBV9 and TRBJ2-5 gives the full variable domain: DSGVTQTPKHLITATGQRVTLRCSPRSGDLSVYWYQQSLDQGLQFLIQYYNGEERAKGNILERFSAQQFPDLHSELNLSSLELGDSALYFCASSVGGVTVKYFGPGTRLLVL.

This chain joins TRBV5-6 and TRBJ2-7; TRBD2 aligns across 8 bases. Germline V gene data show CDR1 as SGHDT and CDR2 as YYEEEE. V lost 4 bases to trimming and J lost 9 bases; unmatched junction nucleotides: 6. The CDR3 consists of 12 residues. The CDR3 nucleotides are TGTGCCAGCAGCCCGGGGGGGGACCTGCAGTACTTC. Translating gives CASSPGGDLQYF.

The V gene is TRBV29-1, the J gene TRBJ1-3, with a weak D call TRBD1 (5 bases). Trimming took 4 bases from V and 3 from J, leaving 10 bases between them. Looked up from germline, CDR1 is SQVTM and CDR2 is ANQGSEA. The length of the CDR3 is 13 residues. The CDR3 reads CSVGGSSGNTIYF. The CDR3 region has the DNA TGCAGCGTTGGGGGCTCTAGTGGAAACACCATATATTTT.

The V call is TRBV6-6, the J call TRBJ2-7; TRBD1 aligns across 8 bases. Germline V gives CDR1 MNHNY, CDR2 SVGAGI (reference sequence). The CDR3 extends over 16 amino acids. V trimming: 0 bases; J trimming: 5 bases; junction bases outside the gene matches: 9. This chain's CDR3 is CASSYSPGQGANEQYF. CDR3 nucleotides: TGTGCCAGCAGTTACTCGCCCGGACAGGGAGCCAACGAGCAGTACTTC.

CDR3 sequence: CASSLASGIETEAFF. The CDR3 DNA reads as TGTGCCAGCAGCTTGGCCTCAGGGATAGAGACTGAAGCTTTCTTT. The J gene is TRBJ1-1, the V gene TRBV5-5; D perhaps matches TRBD1 (5 bases). The CDR3 runs to 15 residues. Between the trimmed V and J ends, which lost 0 bases and 5 bases, there was a span of 14 bases. Germline V gene lookup returns CDR1 SGHKS and CDR2 YYEKEE (reference sequence). Drawing the rest from reference TRBV5-5 and TRBJ1-1, the complete variable domain is DAGVTQSPTHLIKTRGQQVTLRCSPISGHKSVSWYQQVLGQGPQFIFQYYEKEERGRGNFPDRFSARQFPNYSSELNVNALLLGDSALYLCASSLASGIETEAFFGQGTRLTVV.

The chain joins TRBV7-3 to TRBJ2-7, with D possibly TRBD1 on 7 matching bases. Germline CDR1 and CDR2: SGHTA and FQGTGA. The CDR3 has 14 amino acids. Between the trimmed V and J ends, which lost 5 bases and 5 bases, there was a span of 16 bases. The CDR3: CASSLQGGIDEQYF. In DNA, the CDR3 is TGTGCCAGCAGCCTCCAGGGGGGAATCGACGAGCAGTACTTC.

This chain's CDR3 is CASSEIDEQGACQPQHF. CDR3 nucleotides: TGTGCCAGCAGTGAAATAGATGAACAGGGGGCTTGTCAGCCCCAGCATTTT. The chain has TRBV2 and TRBJ1-5, with 9 bases matching TRBD1. This CDR3 spans 17 amino acids. V lost 2 bases, J lost 6 bases, and 11 bases stayed unmatched. Germline CDR1 SNHLY, CDR2 FYNNEI. The whole variable domain, filled in from reference TRBV2 and TRBJ1-5, reads EPEVTQTPSHQVTQMGQEVILRCVPISNHLYFYWYRQILGQKVEFLVSFYNNEISEKSEIFDDQFSVERPDGSNFTLKIRSTKLEDSAMYFCASSEIDEQGACQPQHFGDGTRLSIL.

The V call is TRBV5-5, the J call TRBJ1-5, with 9 bases identical to TRBD1. Trimming cost V 1 base and J 3 bases; bases outside gene matches: 2. The CDR3 contains 15 residues. Germline CDR1 and CDR2: SGHKS and YYEKEE (reference sequence). The CDR3 nucleotides are TGTGCCAGCAGCTTGTGGGACAGGGCCAATCAGCCCCAGCATTTT. This codes for CASSLWDRANQPQHF.

This clone appeared a few times. The genes are TRBV6-5 and TRBJ1-6; D is possibly TRBD1 (5 bases). The CDR3 runs 16 residues. V lost 1 base and J lost 8, with 15 bases in between. Per germline, CDR1 MNHEY and CDR2 SVGAGI. In nucleotides, the CDR3 is TGTGCCAGCAGTTACTTTTGGAGCAGGGAAGATTCACCCCTCCACTTT. It yields the protein CASSYFWSREDSPLHF.

The V gene is TRBV19, the J gene TRBJ1-3, with 8 positions matching TRBD1. The germline CDR1 and CDR2 sequences are LNHDA and SQIVND (reference sequence). This CDR3 region has 14 residues. J gave up 1 base and V 7 bases, and 3 bases lay outside the gene matches. The CDR3 region has the DNA TGTGCCAGTACTACAGGGGGGTCTGGAAACACCATATATTTT. Translated, it gives CASTTGGSGNTIYF.

CDR3 protein: CASSLAGNGGELFF. As DNA, the CDR3 is TGCGCCAGCAGCTTGGCGGGAAACGGCGGGGAGCTGTTTTTT. The chain links TRBV5-1 to TRBJ2-2; D might be TRBD2 (5 bases). Germline CDR1 is SGHRS and CDR2 is YFSETQ. This CDR3 is 14 amino acids long. Deletions cut 0 bases from V and 7 bases from J, with 10 bases between.